Below are 28 T cell receptor beta chains sequenced from a single sample in a study of T cells after yellow fever vaccination. MiXCR was run by TCRdb on the 5' RACE reads, yielding one entry per CDR3 protein. The sample carries a few hundred thousand distinct CDR3 sequences, roughly 9% recorded once. Source: CD4+ T cells sorted from PBMCs, taken 5 days after the yellow fever booster vaccination. The receptors stem from a man aged 18 to 29 who received the YFV17D yellow fever vaccine.

The chain joins TRBV11-2 to TRBJ1-6; a possible D gene is TRBD1 (5 bases). The CDR3 spans 14 residues. Looked up from germline, CDR1 is SGHAT and CDR2 is FQNNGV. The V and J ends lost 5 bases and 7 bases respectively, with 12 bases between them. CDR3 region: CASSPGLQNSPLHF. CDR3 nucleotide sequence: TGTGCCAGCAGCCCGGGACTGCAAAATTCACCCCTCCACTTT.

V and J are TRBV12-3 or TRBV12-4 and TRBJ2-2; the D is unclear. The CDR3 loop spans 12 amino acids. With 3 bases removed from V and 11 bases from J, the gap between germline ends came to 10 bases. CDR3 sequence reads: CASSFSGCELFF. CDR3 in DNA: TGTGCCAGCAGTTTTTCGGGTTGCGAGCTGTTTTTT.

This clonotype has only one observation. The chain carries TRBV2 and TRBJ1-5; no reliable D call. V lost 8 bases and J lost 4, with 12 bases in between. Germline lookup yields CDR1 SNHLY and CDR2 FYNNEI. The CDR3 runs 13 residues. The CDR3, as DNA: TGTGCCAGCCGGGTCAGCTTTAATCAGCCCCAGCATTTT. Translating gives CASRVSFNQPQHF.

The V gene is TRBV15, the J gene TRBJ2-7, with a tentative D call TRBD1 (6 bases). Trimming cost V 0 bases and J 3 bases, with 27 bases left between them. Germline V gives CDR1 LNHNV, CDR2 YYDKDF (reference sequence). CDR3 length: 20 residues. CDR3 sequence: CATSRDPRGRVTSLSYEQYF. DNA of the CDR3: TGTGCCACCAGCAGAGATCCCAGGGGTCGGGTCACCTCATTGAGCTACGAGCAGTACTTC.

The chain carries TRBV5-1 and TRBJ2-5; 11 bases are shared with TRBD2. The CDR3 runs 14 residues. Germline CDR1 SGHRS, CDR2 YFSETQ. V dropped 6 bases and J dropped 2; count of bases not matched to a gene: 3. For the CDR3, the DNA is TGCGCCAGCAAAATAGCGGGGGGGCAAGAGACCCAGTACTTC. Amino acid sequence: CASKIAGGQETQYF.

This clonotype has just a few counts. This rearrangement joins TRBV7-9 to TRBJ1-5; D is unresolved. The germline gives CDR1 SEHNR, CDR2 FQNEAQ (reference sequence). The V end was cut by 3 bases, the J end by 3 bases, with 12 bases between. There are 15 residues in the CDR3. In nucleotides, the CDR3 is TGTGCCAGCAGCTTCGGAGAACGGAACAATCAGCCCCAGCATTTT. Protein: CASSFGERNNQPQHF.

The chain couples TRBV10-2 to TRBJ1-5; the D is unclear. The CDR3 loop spans 13 amino acids. Per germline, CDR1 WSHSY and CDR2 SAAADI. V was trimmed by 6 bases and J by 6 bases, leaving 12 bases between them. CDR3 nucleotides: TGCGCCAGCAGGGCTTCGGGATCTCAGCCCCAGCATTTT. Amino acid sequence: CASRASGSQPQHF.

The chain recombines TRBV27 with TRBJ2-1; D is uncertain. CDR3 length: 18 amino acids. CDR1 and CDR2 from the germline V gene are MNHEY and SMNVEV (reference sequence). V was shortened by 6 bases and J by 0 bases, with 21 bases between the two germline ends. CDR3 sequence (DNA): TGTGCCAGCAGACCTCGCCCTACTCGACCCGGCTCCTACAATGAGCAGTTCTTC. It encodes CASRPRPTRPGSYNEQFF.

The V call is TRBV4-3, the J call TRBJ1-2, with a weak D call TRBD1 (6 bases). The CDR3 loop spans 19 amino acids. CDR1 and CDR2 from the germline V gene are LGHNA and YSLEER. V lost 1 base and J lost 3, with 24 bases in between. The CDR3 DNA reads as TGCGCCAGCAGCCAAGCGACAAACGAGGGGGTCCTAACTTACTATGGCTACACCTTC. Its translation is CASSQATNEGVLTYYGYTF.

This clonotype was counted between two and nine times. The rearrangement uses TRBV5-1 and TRBJ1-2, with 7 bases aligning to TRBD1. The junction had 5 bases not matched to a gene; V was cut back by 0 bases and J by 3 bases. CDR1 and CDR2 (germline): SGHRS, YFSETQ. This CDR3 contains 15 residues. As DNA, the CDR3 is TGCGCCAGCAGCTTGGAAGCAGGGGGATACTATGGCTACACCTTC. Protein: CASSLEAGGYYGYTF. The full variable domain, with the rest looked up from reference TRBV5-1 and TRBJ1-2, is KAGVTQTPRYLIKTRGQQVTLSCSPISGHRSVSWYQQTPGQGLQFLFEYFSETQRNKGNFPGRFSGRQFSNSRSEMNVSTLELGDSALYLCASSLEAGGYYGYTFGSGTRLTVV.

The chain couples TRBV2 to TRBJ1-5; D is perhaps TRBD1 (6 bases). CDR1 is SNHLY, CDR2 FYNNEI, per germline. The CDR3 runs 14 residues. V was cut by 6 bases and J by 3 bases, with 12 bases left in between. CDR3 coding DNA: TGTGCCAGCAGCGCCGGACAGCCCAATCAGCCCCAGCATTTT. This gives the protein CASSAGQPNQPQHF.

This clonotype has ten or more counts. CDR3 nucleotides: TGTGCCAGCAGCCCCCATGGACAGCCGGCGGGCTACACCTTC. Encoded protein: CASSPHGQPAGYTF. V usage is TRBV7-8 and J usage is TRBJ1-2; TRBD1 might be the D (6 bases). The germline V gene has CDR1 SGHVS and CDR2 FQNEAQ. The CDR3 runs 14 residues. Deletions cut 5 bases from V and 8 bases from J, with 18 bases between.

In this sample, this clonotype turned up a few times. This chain connects TRBV3-1 to TRBJ2-3, with TRBD2 matching 7 bases. The CDR3 runs to 17 residues. V trimming: 4 bases; J trimming: 0 bases; junction bases outside the gene matches: 10. Looked up from germline, CDR1 is LGHDT and CDR2 is YNNKEL (reference sequence). The CDR3 spells CASSPPRVAGSTDTQYF. CDR3 coding DNA: TGTGCCAGCAGCCCCCCGCGGGTAGCGGGTAGCACAGATACGCAGTATTTT.

This clonotype was counted a few times. The chain has TRBV7-2 and TRBJ1-2; TRBD1 is a possible D gene (6 bases). V was clipped by 3 bases and J by 6 bases, with 11 bases between them. The CDR3 runs 13 residues. Germline V CDR1 and CDR2: SGHTA, FQGNSA. The DNA of the CDR3 is TGTGCCAGCAGCTTGGGCAGGGGAAATGGCTACACCTTC. Protein sequence: CASSLGRGNGYTF.

The gene calls are TRBV6-2 or TRBV6-3 and TRBJ2-5; D is ambiguous. The CDR3 consists of 14 residues. Germline values: CDR1 MNHEY, CDR2 SVGEGT. The germline V and J ends were trimmed by 0 bases and 2 bases, with 7 bases remaining between them. CDR3 bases: TGTGCCAGCAGTTACTCGGCGCGGCAAGAGACCCAGTACTTC. This sequence encodes CASSYSARQETQYF.

Note on this clonotype: The junction departs from the called germline gene at one end, perhaps through a read error. CDR3 region: CSARGNQQRTSYNEQFF. The CDR3 DNA reads as TGCAGTGCAAGAGGAAATCAACAGAGGACCTCCTACAATGAGCAGTTCTTC. V is TRBV20-1 and J is TRBJ2-1, with no clear D. Germline CDR1 is DFQATT and CDR2 is SNEGSKA (reference sequence). The CDR3 runs 17 residues.

The table lists this clonotype with a few counts. The gene calls are TRBV5-1 and TRBJ2-1; TRBD1 aligns across 8 bases. The germline gives CDR1 SGHRS, CDR2 YFSETQ. The V segment lost 1 base and the J segment 5 bases; nucleotides outside the gene matches: 5. The CDR3 length is 15 residues. The CDR3 spells CASSLMQGAHNEQFF. CDR3 coding DNA: TGCGCCAGCAGCTTGATGCAGGGGGCACACAATGAGCAGTTCTTC.

This chain uses TRBV3-1 with TRBJ2-1; 7 bases are a match to TRBD1. CDR3 length: 13 amino acids. The V gene end was trimmed by 4 bases and the J gene end by 6 bases; junction bases not matched to a gene: 3. The germline gives CDR1 LGHDT, CDR2 YNNKEL (reference sequence). In DNA form, the CDR3 reads TGTGCCAGCAGCCTAGGGGGCATCAATGAGCAGTTCTTC. This codes for CASSLGGINEQFF.

The chain couples TRBV6-2 or TRBV6-3 to TRBJ1-5; 7 bases match TRBD1. The germline gives CDR1 MNHEY, CDR2 SVGEGT. V gave up 2 bases and J gave up 7 bases; unmatched junction bases: 5. The length of the CDR3 is 14 residues. CDR3 protein: CASSYGGGRQPQHF. The CDR3 DNA sequence: TGTGCCAGCAGTTACGGAGGGGGCCGGCAGCCCCAGCATTTT.

V usage is TRBV20-1 and J usage is TRBJ2-3; D is possibly TRBD1 or TRBD2 (5 bases each). Germline values: CDR1 DFQATT, CDR2 SNEGSKA (reference sequence). V lost 0 bases to trimming and J lost 3 bases, with 16 bases between them. This CDR3 spans 16 amino acids. CDR3 residues: CSARDLGETGTDTQYF. The DNA of the CDR3 is TGCAGTGCTAGAGATCTAGGGGAGACCGGGACAGATACGCAGTATTTT.

This chain uses TRBV12-3 or TRBV12-4 with TRBJ2-3; 8 bases agree with TRBD1. V shed 4 bases, J shed 7 bases, and the junction held 4 bases outside the gene matches. This CDR3 contains 13 residues. Written as DNA, the CDR3 is TGTGCCAGCAGTTGGACAGGGTTAAATACGCAGTATTTT. This encodes CASSWTGLNTQYF.

A note on this clonotype: A much larger clonotype is one base distant, so this may be a read error. The chain recombines TRBV7-2 with TRBJ2-5, with 7 nucleotides matching TRBD2. With V trimmed by 5 bases and J by 5 bases, 5 bases remained unmatched. CDR1 SGHTA and CDR2 FQGNSA come from the germline V gene. The CDR3 contains 13 residues. The CDR3 sequence: CASSARRGETQYF. CDR3 DNA sequence: TGTGCCAGCAGCGCCCGGCGGGGGGAGACCCAGTACTTC.

The CDR3 loop is CASSPGRRDRETQYF. As DNA, the CDR3 is TGTGCCAGCAGCCCCGGGAGGAGGGATAGGGAGACCCAGTACTTC. The rearrangement joins TRBV7-9 to TRBJ2-5; 7 nucleotides align to TRBD2. Germline loops: CDR1 SEHNR, CDR2 FQNEAQ (reference sequence). This CDR3 comprises 15 residues. Trimming removed 5 bases from V and 5 bases from J; junction bases left unmatched: 11. Variable domain in full (rest from reference TRBV7-9 and TRBJ2-5): DTGVSQNPRHKITKRGQNVTFRCDPISEHNRLYWYRQTLGQGPEFLTYFQNEAQLEKSRLLSDRFSAERPKGSFSTLEIQRTEQGDSAMYLCASSPGRRDRETQYFGPGTRLLVL.

In this sample, this clonotype turned up a few times. V usage is TRBV7-6 and J usage is TRBJ2-1, with D perhaps TRBD2 (5 bases). V lost 1 base and J 6 bases, leaving 25 bases between the germline ends. From germline, CDR1 is SGHVS and CDR2 FNYEAQ. CDR3 length equals 19 residues. The CDR3 DNA sequence: TGTGCCAGCAGCTTAGTCGGGTGGACTCCGGGGATCCTGGGCAATGAGCAGTTCTTC. Translated, it gives CASSLVGWTPGILGNEQFF.

This chain links TRBV20-1 with TRBJ1-5, with 7 bases aligning to TRBD1. This CDR3 has 15 residues. The germline gives CDR1 DFQATT, CDR2 SNEGSKA (reference sequence). Germline trimming cut 6 bases from V and 2 bases from J; bases unmatched to any gene: 10. CDR3 nucleotide sequence: TGCAGTGCCACACCCGTCACAGGGGGCAATCAGCCCCAGCATTTT. Amino acid sequence: CSATPVTGGNQPQHF.

In its sample, this clonotype was seen a few times. This chain joins TRBV24-1 and TRBJ2-3; D is uncertain. The V and J ends lost 5 bases and 1 base respectively, with 21 bases between them. The CDR3 is 18 amino acids. Germline V CDR1 and CDR2: KGHDR, SFDVKD. The CDR3 DNA follows: TGTGCCACCAGTGGCCCTCCCGGTAGGCAGAGCTGCACAGATACGCAGTATTTT. Its protein product is CATSGPPGRQSCTDTQYF.

This sequence joins TRBV6-5 and TRBJ2-3, with TRBD2 as a possible D gene (5 bases). With 0 bases removed from V and 1 base from J, the gap between germline ends came to 20 bases. CDR3 length equals 19 residues. In germline, CDR1 is MNHEY, CDR2 SVGAGI. The CDR3 reads CASSYSRWNSGPGTDTQYF. DNA of the CDR3: TGTGCCAGCAGTTACTCGCGCTGGAACAGCGGTCCGGGCACAGATACGCAGTATTTT.

The genes are TRBV12-3 or TRBV12-4 and TRBJ1-3, with D unclear. CDR3 length: 14 amino acids. The V end lost 6 bases, the J end lost 3 bases, and 12 bases lay between the germline ends. CDR3 sequence reads: CASSLLLDGNTIYF. In nucleotides, the CDR3 is TGTGCCAGCAGCCTACTGTTGGATGGAAACACCATATATTTT.